The entry below gives a single T cell receptor (beta chain) sequence along with its context. What it recognizes is unknown. About 0.5 to 1 ug RNA was reverse transcribed with random hexamers. immunoSEQ multiplex PCR amplified TCR beta CDR3 across 54 Vbeta, 13 Jbeta. MiXCR, applied by TCRdb to the immunoSEQ multiplex PCR reads, yields one record per CDR3 protein. The table has tens of thousands of distinct CDR3 sequences, 95% to 97% seen once. This sample stems from a study of CD8 T cells in Susac syndrome. Study summary: Each patient with Susac syndrome, at the time of blood draw, was therapy-naive, on corticosteroids, or on intravenous immunoglobulin alone.

CD8+ and CD4+ blood T cells underwent TCR beta sequencing. General observations from the study: Regarding the TCR sequencing and HLA analysis, the study admitted that a relatively small number of individuals were involved.

V dropped 6 bases and J dropped 3 bases, with 15 bases sitting between them. The germline CDR1 and CDR2 sequences are MDHEN and SYDVKM. This CDR3 has 14 residues. This clonotype originated in a human donor with Susac syndrome. V is TRBV28 and J is TRBJ2-7; D is possibly TRBD2 (6 bases). The specimen sequenced was CD8+ T cells from PBMCs. In DNA, the CDR3 is TGTGCCAGCAGCTCGACGGCGGGACTCTACGAGCAGTACTTC. Amino acid sequence: CASSSTAGLYEQYF.